This T cell receptor beta chain was captured by sequencing in a study of cytomegalovirus exposure and HLA in healthy donors. Across the whole study: Unique TCRs from HLA-typed donors, 65 million to 85 million of them, were held in an early data release.

The PCR used 60 Vbeta and 13 Jbeta primers. Clones were sequenced by immunoSEQ multiplex PCR, and TCRdb holds only the in-frame ones, with some missing. The sample carries nearly 95,000 clones, 60% to 70% recorded once. Study-level findings and limits: Some V segments, TRBV6-2 and TRBV6-3 among them, were indistinguishable and were therefore excluded. Sequencing likely generated an artifact that appeared as a cluster of highly shared sequence variants.

Trimming took off 5 bases at V and 0 bases at J, with 16 bases between the two ends. This CDR3 has 16 amino acids. Germline CDR1 SGHVS, CDR2 FQNEAQ. A remark on this clone: What it recognizes is unknown.

This chain connects TRBV7-8 to TRBJ1-1; TRBD1 is a possible D gene (5 bases). This receptor was identified in a woman under 40 in good health and CMV-seronegative. The sample was PBMCs. The CDR3 coding sequence is TGTGCCAGCAGCCCACAAGCCGGGACTGTGAACACTGAAGCTTTCTTT. Its translation: CASSPQAGTVNTEAFF.